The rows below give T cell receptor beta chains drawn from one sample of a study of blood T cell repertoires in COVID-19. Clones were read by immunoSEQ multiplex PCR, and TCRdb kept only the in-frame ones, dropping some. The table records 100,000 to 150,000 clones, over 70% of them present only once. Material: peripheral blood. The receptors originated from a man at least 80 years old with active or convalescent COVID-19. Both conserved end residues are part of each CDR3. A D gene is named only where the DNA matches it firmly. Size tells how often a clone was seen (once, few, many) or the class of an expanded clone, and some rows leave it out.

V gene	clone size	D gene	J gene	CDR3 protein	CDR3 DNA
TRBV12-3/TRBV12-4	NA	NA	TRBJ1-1	CASCRELSTEAFF	TGTGCCAGCTGCCGGGAACTCAGCACTGAAGCTTTCTTT
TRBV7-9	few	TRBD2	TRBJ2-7	CASSRGTSLTYEQYF	TGTGCCAGCAGCCGAGGGACTAGTCTTACCTACGAGCAGTACTTC
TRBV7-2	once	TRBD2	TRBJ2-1	CASSHVPTSQKYNEQFF	TGTGCCAGCAGCCATGTCCCGACTAGCCAGAAATACAATGAGCAGTTCTTC
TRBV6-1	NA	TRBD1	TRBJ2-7	CASSEVGQGYYEQYF	TGTGCCAGCAGTGAAGTAGGACAGGGCTACTACGAGCAGTACTTC
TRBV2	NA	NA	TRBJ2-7	CASKQETDEQYF	TGTGCCAGCAAACAGGAAACGGACGAGCAGTACTTC
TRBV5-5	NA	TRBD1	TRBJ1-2	CASSPRTGWVYGYTF	TGTGCCAGCAGCCCGCGGACAGGGTGGGTCTATGGCTACACCTTC
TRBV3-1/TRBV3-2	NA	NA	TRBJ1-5	CASSQSGNGQPQHF	TGTGCCAGCAGCCAATCGGGTAACGGGCAGCCCCAGCATTTT
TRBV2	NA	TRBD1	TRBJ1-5	CASQGDSNQPQHF	TGTGCCAGCCAGGGGGATAGCAATCAGCCCCAGCATTTT
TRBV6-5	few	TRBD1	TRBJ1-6	CASGQGAGNSPLHF	TGTGCCAGCGGACAGGGGGCGGGCAATTCACCCCTCCACTTT
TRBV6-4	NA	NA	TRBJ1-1	CASSSSEGTEAFF	TGTGCCAGCAGTTCTAGCGAGGGCACTGAAGCTTTCTTT
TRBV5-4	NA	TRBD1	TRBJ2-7	CASSSGQGRDEQYF	TGTGCCAGCAGCTCGGGACAGGGTCGGGACGAGCAGTACTTC
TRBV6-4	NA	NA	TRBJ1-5	CANSWGGDQPQHF	TGTGCCAACAGCTGGGGGGGCGATCAGCCCCAGCATTTT
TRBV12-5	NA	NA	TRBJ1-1	CASVSTQGQRYTEAFF	TGTGCTAGTGTTTCCACTCAGGGGCAAAGGTACACTGAAGCTTTCTTT
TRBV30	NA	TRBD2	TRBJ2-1	CAWDGLAGSEQFF	TGTGCCTGGGACGGACTAGCGGGGAGTGAGCAGTTCTTC
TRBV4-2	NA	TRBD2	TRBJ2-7	CASSRAGTSGGYEQYF	TGTGCCAGCAGCCGAGCCGGGACTAGCGGGGGCTACGAGCAGTACTTC
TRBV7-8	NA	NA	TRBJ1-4	CASSLVPQGPVNEKLFF	TGTGCCAGCAGCTTAGTCCCCCAGGGCCCCGTTAATGAAAAACTGTTTTTT
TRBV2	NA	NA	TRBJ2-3	CASSPGLGGTDTQYF	TGTGCCAGCAGCCCTGGGCTAGGGGGAACAGATACGCAGTATTTT
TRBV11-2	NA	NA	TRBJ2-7	CASSLDSIYEQYF	TGTGCCAGCAGCTTGGACAGCATCTACGAGCAGTACTTC
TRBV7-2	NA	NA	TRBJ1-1	CASRPQAPGTEAFF	TGTGCCAGCAGACCCCAGGCCCCTGGCACTGAAGCTTTCTTT
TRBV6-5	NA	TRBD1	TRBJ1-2	CASSLDRNGYTF	TGTGCCAGCAGCCTGGACAGGAATGGCTACACCTTC
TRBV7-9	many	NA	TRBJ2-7	CASSGYGTALREQYF	TGTGCCAGCAGCGGATACGGGACTGCCTTACGAGAGCAGTACTTC
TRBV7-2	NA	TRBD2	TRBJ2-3	CASSQRRGGAGADTQYF	TGTGCCAGCAGCCAAAGGCGCGGGGGGGCAGGCGCAGATACGCAGTATTTT
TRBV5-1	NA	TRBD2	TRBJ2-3	CASSTSSGGRSDTQYF	TGCGCCAGCAGCACCTCTAGCGGGGGGCGGTCAGATACGCAGTATTTT
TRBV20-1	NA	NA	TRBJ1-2	CSADRGYGYTF	TGCAGTGCTGACAGAGGCTATGGCTACACCTTC
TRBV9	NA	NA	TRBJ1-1	CASSVSGHTTEAFF	TGTGCCAGCAGCGTGTCGGGACACACCACTGAAGCTTTCTTT
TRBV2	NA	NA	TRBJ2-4	CASSERSTKNIQYF	TGTGCCAGCAGTGAAAGGAGTACCAAAAACATTCAGTACTTC
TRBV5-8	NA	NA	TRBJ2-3	CASSSSRVGDTQYF	TGTGCCAGCAGCTCGTCTCGGGTTGGGGATACGCAGTATTTT
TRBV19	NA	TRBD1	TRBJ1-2	CASRRDRANYGYTF	TGTGCCAGTAGACGCGACAGGGCAAACTATGGCTACACCTTC
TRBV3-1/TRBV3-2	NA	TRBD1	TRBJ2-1	CASSQQQGADYNEQFF	TGTGCCAGCAGCCAGCAACAGGGGGCGGACTACAATGAGCAGTTCTTC
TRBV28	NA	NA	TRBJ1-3	CASVGGAISGNTIYF	TGTGCCAGTGTGGGGGGGGCCATCTCTGGAAACACCATATATTTT
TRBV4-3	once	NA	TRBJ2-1	CASSSRVLDNEQFF	TGCGCCAGCAGCTCCCGGGTTTTGGACAATGAGCAGTTCTTC
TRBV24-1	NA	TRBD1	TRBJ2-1	CATSGGTGVYNEQFF	TGTGCCACCAGTGGGGGGACAGGGGTATACAATGAGCAGTTCTTC
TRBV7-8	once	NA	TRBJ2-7	CASSLAGEELAYEQYF	TGTGCCAGCAGCTTAGCTGGGGAGGAGCTTGCCTACGAGCAGTACTTC
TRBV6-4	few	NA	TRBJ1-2	CASSDSSEGGGYTF	TGTGCCAGCAGTGACTCCTCGGAGGGAGGCGGCTACACCTTC
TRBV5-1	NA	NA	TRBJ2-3	CASSLAGTSIGTDTQYF	TGCGCCAGCAGCTTGGCCGGCACTAGCATTGGCACAGATACGCAGTATTTT